The entry that follows covers one T cell receptor beta chain sequence. This sample stems from a study of shared clonotypes between healthy human individuals. The data were produced by immunoSEQ multiplex PCR, yet TCRdb's version contains in-frame clones alone and is incomplete. The repertoire holds 2 million to 2.5 million clones, with just under 95% as singletons. From germline, CDR1 is SGHDN and CDR2 FVKESK. Trimming pared 0 bases from V and 12 bases from J, leaving 15 bases between. The CDR3 loop spans 14 amino acids. The chain joins TRBV14 to TRBJ2-1; tentative D call: TRBD1 (5 bases). The TCR comes from a man younger than 35 in good health. Some clones in this sample may be carry-over from other donors' samples. The sequenced sample was naive CD4+ T cells from PBMCs. The subset is: CD45RA+ positively selected. The CDR3 spells CASSQENQGGRQFF. The CDR3 nucleotides read TGTGCCAGCAGCCAAGAAAACCAGGGCGGCCGGCAGTTCTTC.